This T cell receptor beta chain was identified in a study of shared clonotypes between healthy human individuals. Background on the study: Donors consisted of a couple of women and a few men between 18 and 49.

This CDR3 has 17 amino acids. V gave up 0 bases and J gave up 0 bases, with 13 bases separating them. Germline assignment: CDR1 SGHRS and CDR2 YFSETQ. The assay was carried out at the deep level. As processed by the authors: ImmunoSEQ output held junction-only sequences without quality scores, so filtering differed. Produced via immunoSEQ multiplex PCR; TCRdb's table is partial and in-frame only. V, J and clone size were drawn from that table, and D and trimming were deduced from the DNA. The sample has hundreds of thousands of clones, less than 80% seen once; the top ten hold around 1.8%. This clonotype originated in a woman aged 25 to 39 in good health. The gene calls are TRBV5-1 and TRBJ2-1; D gene ambiguous. Sequenced input: memory CD4+ T cells sorted from blood. As for subset: CD45RA-negative fraction. This CDR3 is CASSLESASSSYNEQFF. As DNA, the CDR3 is TGCGCCAGCAGCTTGGAATCGGCGAGCAGCTCCTACAATGAGCAGTTCTTC. The variable domain in full, completed from reference TRBV5-1 and TRBJ2-1, reads KAGVTQTPRYLIKTRGQQVTLSCSPISGHRSVSWYQQTPGQGLQFLFEYFSETQRNKGNFPGRFSGRQFSNSRSEMNVSTLELGDSALYLCASSLESASSSYNEQFFGPGTRLTVL.